This TCR beta chain is from a study of siplizumab effects on memory and regulatory T cells. General study results and limits: Siplizumab produced a significant reduction in alloreactive sequences that were traceable to unstimulated CD4+ memory cells. Tregs proliferating in siplizumab cultures lacked confirmation of their suppressive function.

Comments on this clone: The antigen remains undetermined.

With 7 bases removed from V and 5 bases from J, the gap between germline ends came to 8 bases. The CDR3 spans 12 residues. Germline CDR1 and CDR2: LNHDA and SQIVND (reference sequence). The repertoire was sequenced with immunoSEQ multiplex PCR; TCRdb's copy has only in-frame clones and lacks some. The sample includes about 100,000 clones, approximately 91% of them seen just once. Material for sequencing was non-Treg CD4+ T cells sorted from blood. The receptor comes from a human donor in good health. The V and J genes are TRBV19 and TRBJ2-2; no definite D call. The CDR3 loop is CASTEGTGELFF. In DNA form, the CDR3 reads TGTGCCAGTACCGAAGGGACCGGGGAGCTGTTTTTT.